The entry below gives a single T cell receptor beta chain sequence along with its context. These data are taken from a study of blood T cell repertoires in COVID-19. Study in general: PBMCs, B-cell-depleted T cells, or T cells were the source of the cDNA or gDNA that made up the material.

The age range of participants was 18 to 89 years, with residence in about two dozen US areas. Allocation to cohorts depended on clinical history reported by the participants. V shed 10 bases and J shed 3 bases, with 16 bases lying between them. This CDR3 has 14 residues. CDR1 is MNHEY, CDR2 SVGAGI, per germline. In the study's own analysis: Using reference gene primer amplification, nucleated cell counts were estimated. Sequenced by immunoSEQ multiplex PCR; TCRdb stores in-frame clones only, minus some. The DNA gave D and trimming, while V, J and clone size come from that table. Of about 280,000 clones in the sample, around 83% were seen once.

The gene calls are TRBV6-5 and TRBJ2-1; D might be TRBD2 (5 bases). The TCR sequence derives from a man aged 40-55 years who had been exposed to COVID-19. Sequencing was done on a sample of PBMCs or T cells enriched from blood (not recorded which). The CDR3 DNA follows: TGTGCCACTCGGAGGCGAAACTACTACAATGAGCAGTTCTTC. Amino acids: CATRRRNYYNEQFF.